These 24 T cell receptor beta chains share one sample of origin, sequenced in a study of cytomegalovirus exposure and HLA in healthy donors. Researchers ran the PCR with 60 Vbeta and 13 Jbeta primers. Some clones are missing from TCRdb's copy, which holds only in-frame ones; the method was immunoSEQ multiplex PCR. The sample has about 160,000 clones, about 80% seen once; the top ten hold about 1.3%. Input material: PBMCs. These TCRs come from a man aged 25-45 years in good health and CMV-seronegative.

V usage is TRBV30 and J usage is TRBJ2-7, with TRBD1 matching over 7 bases. V was clipped by 6 bases and J by 4 bases; unmatched bases: 9. In germline, CDR1 is GTSNPN, CDR2 SVGIG (reference sequence). CDR3 length equals 13 residues. DNA of the CDR3: TGTGCCTGTACGCGACAGGGCAGGTACGAGCAGTACTTC. Translated: CACTRQGRYEQYF.

The J gene is TRBJ2-7, the V gene TRBV6-5; weak D call: TRBD1 (6 bases). CDR1 and CDR2 (germline): MNHEY, SVGAGI. Deletions cut 4 bases from V and 4 bases from J, with 14 bases between. The CDR3 loop spans 14 amino acids. CDR3 nucleotide sequence: TGTGCCAGCAGTTTGTCAGGGGCATATTACGAGCAGTACTTC. Protein sequence: CASSLSGAYYEQYF.

This clone has just one count. The chain employs TRBV7-8 and TRBJ2-5, with D uncertain. This CDR3 region has 14 residues. Trimming shortened V by 4 bases and J by 5 bases, and 14 bases separated the two germline ends. The germline CDR1 and CDR2 sequences are SGHVS and FQNEAQ. CDR3 sequence: CASSSSSLGETQYF. CDR3 nucleotides: TGTGCCAGCAGCTCGAGTAGCCTCGGCGAGACCCAGTACTTC.

V and J are TRBV28 and TRBJ1-5, with D possibly TRBD1 on 6 matching bases. The CDR3 runs to 17 residues. The ends were cut back, 5 bases at V and 4 bases at J, with 21 bases in the middle. The germline V gene has CDR1 MDHEN and CDR2 SYDVKM. The CDR3 nucleotides read TGTGCCAGCAGTCCTCGAGGGGGTTACGAATTGAATCAGCCCCAGCATTTT. Protein sequence: CASSPRGGYELNQPQHF.

The chain couples TRBV28 to TRBJ2-7, with 7 bases identical to TRBD2. J gave up 3 bases and V 3 bases, and 8 bases lay outside the gene matches. Germline CDR1 MDHEN, CDR2 SYDVKM. The CDR3 runs 15 residues. CDR3: CASSFGGSRIYEQYF. CDR3 in DNA: TGTGCCAGCAGTTTCGGGGGGTCGAGAATCTACGAGCAGTACTTC.

The chain carries TRBV2 and TRBJ1-1, with 9 nucleotides matching TRBD1. This CDR3 is built from 14 residues. Germline CDR1 and CDR2: SNHLY and FYNNEI. V dropped 4 bases and J dropped 5; count of bases not matched to a gene: 5. The CDR3, as DNA: TGTGCCAGCAGTGCTGACAGGGGGTCGACTGAAGCTTTCTTT. Translation: CASSADRGSTEAFF.

This clone appeared a single time. The chain recombines TRBV4-1 with TRBJ2-7; the D is unclear. The CDR3 runs to 15 residues. V dropped 1 base and J dropped 1 base, with 11 bases sitting between them. Germline CDR1 and CDR2: MGHRA and YSYEKL. The CDR3 sequence: CASSQGDGSSYEQYF. The CDR3 DNA sequence: TGCGCCAGCAGCCAAGGCGACGGGTCGTCCTACGAGCAGTACTTC.

The chain recombines TRBV27 with TRBJ1-5; the D gene is possibly TRBD1 (6 bases). Trimming pared 0 bases from V and 6 bases from J, leaving 12 bases between. The CDR3 is made up of 15 amino acids. Germline V CDR1 and CDR2: MNHEY, SMNVEV (reference sequence). CDR3 region: CASSLSYRESQPQHF. CDR3 nucleotides: TGTGCCAGCAGTTTATCCTACAGGGAAAGTCAGCCCCAGCATTTT.

This sequence joins TRBV9 and TRBJ2-5; 10 bases are a match to TRBD2. Germline V lookup: CDR1 SGDLS, CDR2 YYNGEE. The ends lost 0 bases at V and 5 bases at J; junction bases unmatched: 7. This CDR3 is 16 amino acids long. The CDR3: CASSVALAGVGETQYF. In DNA form, the CDR3 reads TGTGCCAGCAGCGTAGCTCTAGCGGGGGTAGGTGAGACCCAGTACTTC.

The chain employs TRBV7-9 and TRBJ2-5, with D maybe TRBD1 (6 bases). V lost 6 bases, J lost 3 bases, and 26 bases lay in between. Germline-derived CDR1 and CDR2 are SEHNR and FQNEAQ (reference sequence). This CDR3 region has 18 residues. CDR3 amino acids: CASSSTWGPSGREETQYF. CDR3 DNA sequence: TGTGCCAGCAGTTCAACGTGGGGGCCAAGCGGACGCGAAGAGACCCAGTACTTC.

The J gene is TRBJ1-2, the V gene TRBV6-1, with D uncertain. Germline V gene sequence: CDR1 MNHNS, CDR2 SASEGT. V was cut by 11 bases and J by 2 bases, with 15 bases left in between. This CDR3 comprises 13 residues. CDR3 sequence (DNA): TGTGCCGCCTCCGGGAACCCCAACTATGGCTACACCTTC. Translated: CAASGNPNYGYTF.

V gene TRBV5-1 combines with J gene TRBJ2-3; D ambiguous. Trimming removed 3 bases at V and 3 bases at J, with 8 bases between. Germline-derived CDR1 and CDR2 are SGHRS and YFSETQ. The CDR3 is 13 residues long. The CDR3 region is CASSSSSTDTQYF. For the CDR3, the DNA is TGCGCCAGCAGCTCAAGCTCGACAGATACGCAGTATTTT.

The chain uses TRBV23-1 and TRBJ2-6; 8 bases map to TRBD1. TRBV23-1 is an ORF for which the function is uncertain. V trimming: 6 bases; J trimming: 0 bases; junction bases outside the gene matches: 13. The CDR3 is made up of 19 amino acids. This CDR3 is CASSPIRQGLDSGANVLTF. DNA for the CDR3: TGCGCCAGCAGCCCTATCCGACAGGGGCTAGACTCTGGGGCCAACGTCCTGACTTTC.

The rearrangement joins TRBV28 to TRBJ2-7; the match to TRBD2 covers 7 bases. The CDR3 sequence is 15 residues long. Germline CDR1 is MDHEN and CDR2 is SYDVKM. Trimming at V came to 7 bases and at J to 6 bases, leaving 15 bases not matched to a gene. CDR3 sequence: CASTSNLGGGSEQYF. The CDR3 nucleotides are TGTGCCAGCACCTCTAATCTGGGGGGGGGATCCGAGCAGTACTTC.

This clone was found a few times. V and J are TRBV5-1 and TRBJ2-7; D gene unclear. This CDR3 is 16 amino acids long. The V gene's germline CDR1 is SGHRS and CDR2 YFSETQ. Trimming pared 0 bases from V and 0 bases from J, leaving 13 bases between. CDR3 protein: CASSLEVATTSYEQYF. DNA for the CDR3: TGCGCCAGCAGCTTGGAAGTGGCAACCACCTCCTACGAGCAGTACTTC.

The chain uses TRBV25-1 and TRBJ1-2; D may be TRBD1 (6 bases). This CDR3 has 15 amino acids. CDR1 is MGHDK and CDR2 is SYGVNS in the germline V gene. With 1 base removed from V and 1 base from J, the gap between germline ends came to 10 bases. This CDR3 reads CASSESGGLNYGYTF. The CDR3 nucleotides are TGTGCCAGCAGTGAATCCGGGGGGCTTAACTATGGCTACACCTTC.

This sequence joins TRBV28 and TRBJ1-1; unclear D gene. The CDR3 is made up of 14 amino acids. Germline CDR1 reads MDHEN; CDR2 reads SYDVKM. The ends were cut back, 6 bases at V and 1 base at J, with 12 bases in the middle. The CDR3 DNA reads as TGTGCCAGCAGCCCCCTCCCGGGGAACACTGAAGCTTTCTTT. This codes for CASSPLPGNTEAFF.

The chain carries TRBV9 and TRBJ2-3; TRBD2 agrees at 13 bases. Germline values: CDR1 SGDLS, CDR2 YYNGEE. There are 19 residues in the CDR3. V lost 4 bases, J lost 1 base, and 12 bases stayed unmatched. CDR3 amino acids: CASSPQGLAGAGGTDTQYF. The CDR3, as DNA: TGTGCCAGCAGCCCACAAGGACTAGCGGGAGCGGGCGGCACAGATACGCAGTATTTT.

The CDR3 DNA follows: TGTGCCAGCAGCCGAGAACAGGGAACCGGGGAGCTGTTTTTT. This translates into CASSREQGTGELFF. The chain recombines TRBV6-4 with TRBJ2-2; perhaps TRBD1 as D (6 bases). Trimming pared 6 bases from V and 5 bases from J, leaving 13 bases between. The CDR3 consists of 14 residues. Germline V CDR1 and CDR2: MRHNA, SNTAGT.

The rearrangement links TRBV28 to TRBJ1-2; TRBD1 matches 9 bases. Trimming removed 4 bases from V and 13 bases from J; junction bases left unmatched: 10. Germline V gives CDR1 MDHEN, CDR2 SYDVKM. This CDR3 has 13 amino acids. The CDR3 bases are TGTGCCAGCAGTTCCCCGGGACAGGGAACGGGCACCTTC. Residues: CASSSPGQGTGTF.

The chain employs TRBV25-1 and TRBJ1-5; 7 bases match TRBD1. Germline CDR1 MGHDK, CDR2 SYGVNS. V lost 3 bases, J lost 2 bases, and 10 bases stayed unmatched. The CDR3 sequence is 17 residues long. The CDR3 here is CASSDSRTGIGNQPQHF. CDR3 nucleotide sequence: TGTGCCAGCAGTGATTCCCGGACAGGAATCGGCAATCAGCCCCAGCATTTT.

This clone has just one count. CDR3 sequence reads: CASSQGREYYEQYF. The CDR3 bases are TGCGCCAGCAGCCAAGGTAGGGAGTACTACGAGCAGTACTTC. The chain combines TRBV4-1 with TRBJ2-7, with D possibly matching TRBD2 (5 bases). The length of the CDR3 is 14 residues. Germline V gene sequence: CDR1 MGHRA, CDR2 YSYEKL. V lost 1 base and J lost 3, with 10 bases in between.

This chain joins TRBV15 and TRBJ2-3; 13 nucleotides align to TRBD2. Trimming took 9 bases from V and 1 from J; bases not matched to a gene: 7. CDR3 length equals 16 residues. Germline V gene sequence: CDR1 LNHNV, CDR2 YYDKDF (reference sequence). DNA of the CDR3: TGTGCCACAAGGACTAGCGGGGGACACCGCACAGATACGCAGTATTTT. The encoded protein is CATRTSGGHRTDTQYF.

V gene TRBV5-1 combines with J gene TRBJ1-2; D perhaps matches TRBD1 (6 bases). The V end was cut by 0 bases, the J end by 5 bases, with 14 bases between. The germline V gene encodes CDR1 SGHRS and CDR2 YFSETQ. The CDR3 consists of 15 residues. The CDR3: CASSLGDPTGYGYTF. For the CDR3, the DNA is TGCGCCAGCAGCTTGGGGGACCCCACAGGGTATGGCTACACCTTC.